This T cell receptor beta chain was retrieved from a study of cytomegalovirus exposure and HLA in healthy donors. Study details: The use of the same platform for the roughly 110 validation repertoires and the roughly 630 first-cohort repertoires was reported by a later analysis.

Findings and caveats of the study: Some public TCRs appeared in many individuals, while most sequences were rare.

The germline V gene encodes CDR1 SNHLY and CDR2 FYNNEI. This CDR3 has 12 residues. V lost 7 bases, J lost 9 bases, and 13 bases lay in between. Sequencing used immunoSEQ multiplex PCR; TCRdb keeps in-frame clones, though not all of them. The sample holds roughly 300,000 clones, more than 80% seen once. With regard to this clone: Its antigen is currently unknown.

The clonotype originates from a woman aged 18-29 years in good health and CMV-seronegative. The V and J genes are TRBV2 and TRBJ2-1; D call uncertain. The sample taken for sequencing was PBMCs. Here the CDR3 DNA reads TGTGCCAGCACCGATTTTCAGTCTGAGCAGTTCTTC. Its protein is CASTDFQSEQFF.